The sequence of this T cell receptor (beta chain) was determined in a study of cytomegalovirus exposure and HLA in healthy donors. Separate from the approximately 720-subject first cohort, the roughly 110-subject validation cohort was the one that the donors belonged to. CDR1 SGHAT and CDR2 FQNNGV come from the germline V gene. V shed 1 base, J shed 5 bases, and the junction held 11 bases outside the gene matches. The CDR3 has 18 residues. The table came from immunoSEQ multiplex PCR; TCRdb's copy has only in-frame clones and leaves some out. The sample lists fewer than 400,000 clones, over 75% seen once, with roughly 0.88% in the top ten.

The clonotype comes from a man younger than 45 in good health and CMV-seronegative. This chain links TRBV11-2 with TRBJ2-3; the match to TRBD2 covers 11 bases. Sequencing was done on a sample of PBMCs. CDR3 residues: CASSLGALAGGIQDTQYF. The CDR3 DNA follows: TGTGCCAGCAGCTTAGGGGCCCTAGCGGGGGGTATACAAGATACGCAGTATTTT.